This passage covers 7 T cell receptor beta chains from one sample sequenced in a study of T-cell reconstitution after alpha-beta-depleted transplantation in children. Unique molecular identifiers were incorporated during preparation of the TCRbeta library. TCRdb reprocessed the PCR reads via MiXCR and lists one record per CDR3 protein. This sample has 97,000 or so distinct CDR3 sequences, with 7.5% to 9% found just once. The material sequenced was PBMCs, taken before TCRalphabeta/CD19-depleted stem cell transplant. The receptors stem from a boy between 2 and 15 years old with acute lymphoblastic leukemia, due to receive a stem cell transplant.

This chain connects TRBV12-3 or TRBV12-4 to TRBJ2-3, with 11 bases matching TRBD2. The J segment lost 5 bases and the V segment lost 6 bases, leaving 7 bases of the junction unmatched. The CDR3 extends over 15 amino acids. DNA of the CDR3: TGTGCCAGCAGCCGTAGCGGGGGGGTAGGAGATACGCAGTATTTT. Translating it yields CASSRSGGVGDTQYF.

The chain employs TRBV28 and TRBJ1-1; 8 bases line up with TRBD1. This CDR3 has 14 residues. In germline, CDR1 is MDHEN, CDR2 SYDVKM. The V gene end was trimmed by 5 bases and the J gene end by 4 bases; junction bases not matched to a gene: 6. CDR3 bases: TGTGCCAGCAGTGGACAGGGCGCGGGCACTGAAGCTTTCTTT. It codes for CASSGQGAGTEAFF. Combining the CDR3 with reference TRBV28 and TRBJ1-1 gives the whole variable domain DVKVTQSSRYLVKRTGEKVFLECVQDMDHENMFWYRQDPGLGLRLIYFSYDVKMKEKGDIPEGYSVSREKKERFSLILESASTNQTSMYLCASSGQGAGTEAFFGQGTRLTVV.

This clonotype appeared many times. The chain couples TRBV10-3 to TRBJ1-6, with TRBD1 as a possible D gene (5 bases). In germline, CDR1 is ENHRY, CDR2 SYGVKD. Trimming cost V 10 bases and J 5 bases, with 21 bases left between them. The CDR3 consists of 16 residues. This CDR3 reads CATHRSRDGDNSPLHF. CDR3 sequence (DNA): TGTGCCACCCACCGATCCCGGGACGGCGATAATTCACCCCTCCACTTT.

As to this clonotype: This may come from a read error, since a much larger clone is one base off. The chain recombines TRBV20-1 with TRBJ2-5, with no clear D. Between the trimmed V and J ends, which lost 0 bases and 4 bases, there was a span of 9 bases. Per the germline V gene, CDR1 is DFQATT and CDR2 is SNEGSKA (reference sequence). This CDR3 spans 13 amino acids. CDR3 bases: TGCAGTGCTAGAGAATCAGTACTAGAGACCCAGTACTTC. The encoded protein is CSARESVLETQYF.

CDR3 DNA: TGTGCCCTCTGTCGTCCGGGGAATGGTCAGCCCCAGCATTTT. It is translated as CALCRPGNGQPQHF. The V gene is TRBV3-1, the J gene TRBJ1-5; D remains ambiguous. CDR1 and CDR2 (germline): LGHDT, YNNKEL (reference sequence). Trimming took 11 bases from V and 6 from J, leaving 20 bases between them. This CDR3 has 14 amino acids.

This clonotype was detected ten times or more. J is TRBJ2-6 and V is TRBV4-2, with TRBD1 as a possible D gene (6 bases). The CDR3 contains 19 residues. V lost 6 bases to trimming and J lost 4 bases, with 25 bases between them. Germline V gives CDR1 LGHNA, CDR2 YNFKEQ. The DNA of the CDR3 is TGTGCCAGCAGGACCGTGGAGGCAGGGGCTCCGGGGGGGGCCAACGTCCTGACTTTC. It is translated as CASRTVEAGAPGGANVLTF.

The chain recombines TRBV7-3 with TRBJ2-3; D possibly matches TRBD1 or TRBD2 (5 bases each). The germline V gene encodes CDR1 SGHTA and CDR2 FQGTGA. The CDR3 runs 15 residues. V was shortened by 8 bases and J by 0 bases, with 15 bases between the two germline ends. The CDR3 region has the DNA TGTGCCAGCCGTCGGGGACCTTCTAGCACAGATACGCAGTATTTT. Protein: CASRRGPSSTDTQYF.